The 29 T cell receptor beta chains presented below share a single source sample, sequenced in a study of cytomegalovirus exposure and HLA in healthy donors. A multiplex PCR was run with 60 Vbeta primers and 13 Jbeta primers. Produced via immunoSEQ multiplex PCR; TCRdb's table is partial and in-frame only. The data show some 140,000 clones, approximately 77% seen once. Sequenced: PBMCs. All receptors derive from a woman aged 40-49 years in good health and CMV-seronegative.

CDR3: CASSLVNQPQHF. In DNA form, the CDR3 reads TGTGCCAGCAGCTTAGTAAATCAGCCCCAGCATTTT. The V gene is TRBV7-2, the J gene TRBJ1-5; D remains unclear. V lost 1 base and J 4 bases, leaving 2 bases between the germline ends. Germline-derived CDR1 and CDR2 are SGHTA and FQGNSA. The length of the CDR3 is 12 residues.

The sample holds a few counts of this clone. The chain carries TRBV27 and TRBJ2-7, with 14 bases lining up with TRBD2. The CDR3 contains 16 residues. Germline CDR1 reads MNHEY; CDR2 reads SMNVEV (reference sequence). V shed 7 bases, J shed 4 bases, and the junction held 9 bases outside the gene matches. The CDR3 loop is CASTALTSGGAYEQYF. CDR3 bases: TGTGCCAGCACCGCTTTGACTAGCGGGGGGGCTTACGAGCAGTACTTC.

This clone appeared a few times. The chain joins TRBV7-9 to TRBJ2-5; 7 bases map to TRBD1. The junction had 2 bases not matched to a gene; V was cut back by 4 bases and J by 3 bases. The CDR3 runs 13 residues. CDR1 and CDR2 from the germline V gene are SEHNR and FQNEAQ (reference sequence). The CDR3 DNA is TGTGCCAGCAGCTCCCAGGGGGAAGAGACCCAGTACTTC. Its translation: CASSSQGEETQYF.

V is TRBV4-1 and J is TRBJ1-6, with TRBD1 identical over 8 bases. V trimming: 2 bases; J trimming: 8 bases; junction bases outside the gene matches: 11. CDR1 MGHRA and CDR2 YSYEKL come from the germline V gene. The CDR3 runs 17 residues. The CDR3 coding sequence is TGCGCCAGCAGCCAAAGTGGGACAGGCAGCCGAGATTCACCCCTCCACTTT. Translation gives CASSQSGTGSRDSPLHF.

The V gene is TRBV29-1, the J gene TRBJ1-2; weak D call: TRBD1 (6 bases). CDR1 is SQVTM and CDR2 is ANQGSEA in the germline V gene. The V end was cut by 6 bases, the J end by 2 bases, with 13 bases between. This CDR3 region has 13 residues. CDR3 sequence reads: CSVQDRFNYGYTF. CDR3 DNA: TGCAGCGTGCAGGACAGATTCAACTATGGCTACACCTTC.

The chain recombines TRBV10-2 with TRBJ1-1; D unclear. Trimming shortened V by 1 base and J by 3 bases, and 9 bases separated the two germline ends. The germline V gene has CDR1 WSHSY and CDR2 SAAADI. The CDR3 extends over 14 amino acids. CDR3 in DNA: TGCGCCAGCAGTGAGTACATCGGGGACACTGAAGCTTTCTTT. Its translation is CASSEYIGDTEAFF.

CDR3 sequence reads: CAISGDRVGANVLTF. DNA for the CDR3: TGTGCCATCAGTGGGGACAGGGTTGGGGCCAACGTCCTGACTTTC. V and J are TRBV10-3 and TRBJ2-6; 9 bases line up with TRBD1. The CDR3 has 15 amino acids. The V gene end was trimmed by 4 bases and the J gene end by 3 bases; junction bases not matched to a gene: 1. Germline-derived CDR1 and CDR2 are ENHRY and SYGVKD.

This clone was counted between two and nine times. V is TRBV19 and J is TRBJ1-5; 8 positions match TRBD1. Losses at the gene ends were 4 bases for V and 4 bases for J; bases not matched to a gene: 12. The CDR3 is 17 amino acids. Germline V CDR1 and CDR2: LNHDA, SQIVND (reference sequence). CDR3 residues: CASSRSLRGRENQPQHF. In nucleotides, the CDR3 is TGTGCCAGTAGTAGAAGCCTCAGGGGGCGTGAAAATCAGCCCCAGCATTTT.

The CDR3 DNA reads TGTGCCAGCAGCTCCCAAATCGCGCCGGGGGTCATGAACACTGAAGCTTTCTTT. Translating gives CASSSQIAPGVMNTEAFF. The gene calls are TRBV7-9 and TRBJ1-1, with D tentatively TRBD1 (5 bases). Looked up from germline, CDR1 is SEHNR and CDR2 is FQNEAQ (reference sequence). CDR3 length: 18 amino acids. V lost 4 bases to trimming and J lost 0 bases, with 21 bases between them.

This clone showed up just once. This chain joins TRBV19 and TRBJ1-2; the match to TRBD1 covers 7 bases. The V segment lost 4 bases and the J segment 3 bases; nucleotides outside the gene matches: 5. The length of the CDR3 is 14 residues. Germline CDR1 LNHDA, CDR2 SQIVND (reference sequence). The CDR3, as DNA: TGTGCCAGTAGTAGGAGGGGGCTGGACTATGGCTACACCTTC. Amino acid sequence: CASSRRGLDYGYTF.

The J gene is TRBJ1-1, the V gene TRBV19; possibly TRBD1 for D (5 bases). Germline V gene data show CDR1 as LNHDA and CDR2 as SQIVND (reference sequence). This CDR3 is 14 amino acids long. Trimming cost V 6 bases and J 3 bases, with 14 bases left between them. CDR3 bases: TGTGCCAGTAGCCAAATGGGGGGGGACACTGAAGCTTTCTTT. Encoded protein: CASSQMGGDTEAFF.

This clone has just one count. The V call is TRBV6-1, the J call TRBJ2-5, with a possible D match to TRBD1 (6 bases). Germline V gene lookup returns CDR1 MNHNS and CDR2 SASEGT. The V gene lost 4 bases and the J gene lost 1 base, with 10 bases spanning the gap. CDR3 length equals 14 residues. For the CDR3, the DNA is TGTGCCAGCAGTGGGACAGCCGGCCAAGAGACCCAGTACTTC. It specifies CASSGTAGQETQYF.

Concerning this clone itself: One end of the junction varies from germline; a read error may be responsible. J is TRBJ2-5 and V is TRBV7-9; 7 positions agree with TRBD1. Germline CDR1 reads SEHNR; CDR2 reads FQNEAQ (reference sequence). The CDR3 has 16 residues. In nucleotides, the CDR3 is TGTTCCAGCAGCTTAGCGACAGGGATTTACCAAGAGACCCAGTACTTC. This sequence encodes CSSSLATGIYQETQYF.

The CDR3 coding sequence is TGCAGCGTGCGGGCCAGGGGGACTGAGCAGTTCTTC. It translates to CSVRARGTEQFF. The genes are TRBV29-1 and TRBJ2-1; 7 nucleotides match TRBD1. Germline V lookup: CDR1 SQVTM, CDR2 ANQGSEA. CDR3 size: 12 residues. Germline trimming cut 6 bases from V and 9 bases from J; bases unmatched to any gene: 8.

This rearrangement joins TRBV6-6 to TRBJ2-3; a weak D match, TRBD2 (6 bases). Germline V CDR1 and CDR2: MNHNY, SVGAGI (reference sequence). The CDR3 has 15 residues. The V end was cut by 2 bases, the J end by 2 bases, with 11 bases between. This CDR3 reads CASSYGGTSTDTQYF. The CDR3 region has the DNA TGTGCCAGCAGTTACGGGGGGACTTCCACAGATACGCAGTATTTT.

The V and J genes are TRBV6-1 and TRBJ2-7, with D possibly being TRBD1 (6 bases). Trimming left V 4 bases short and J 0 bases short, with 19 bases between. This CDR3 region has 17 residues. Germline V gene data show CDR1 as MNHNS and CDR2 as SASEGT. CDR3 sequence: CASSGGTRDTGSYEQYF. CDR3 nucleotide sequence: TGTGCCAGCAGTGGGGGGACCCGGGACACCGGCTCCTACGAGCAGTACTTC.

The chain is built from TRBV29-1 and TRBJ2-4; TRBD2 matches 8 bases. V was clipped by 4 bases and J by 8 bases; unmatched bases: 7. Germline V CDR1 and CDR2: SQVTM, ANQGSEA. This CDR3 is 13 amino acids long. CDR3 residues: CSVVPSGGHIQYF. In DNA form, the CDR3 reads TGCAGCGTTGTCCCCAGCGGGGGACACATTCAGTACTTC.

This clone was seen a handful of times. This chain connects TRBV2 to TRBJ1-5; 7 bases match TRBD1. The CDR3 consists of 14 residues. Per germline, CDR1 SNHLY and CDR2 FYNNEI. With 8 bases clipped from V and 4 bases from J, the junction kept 8 bases outside the gene matches. This CDR3 is CASGRDSPNQPQHF. As DNA, the CDR3 is TGTGCCAGCGGCAGGGACAGCCCTAATCAGCCCCAGCATTTT.

The chain couples TRBV14 to TRBJ1-1; D is uncertain. CDR3 length: 17 amino acids. V lost 1 base to trimming and J lost 0 bases, with 15 bases between them. The germline CDR1 and CDR2 sequences are SGHDN and FVKESK. CDR3 loop: CASSQVRVSALNTEAFF. As DNA, the CDR3 is TGTGCCAGCAGCCAAGTTCGGGTTTCGGCGTTGAACACTGAAGCTTTCTTT.

CDR3 in amino acids: CASSGTGVGANVLTF. For the CDR3, the DNA is TGTGCCAGCAGTGGTACAGGGGTCGGGGCCAACGTCCTGACTTTC. This chain connects TRBV5-4 to TRBJ2-6; 7 positions match TRBD1. With 5 bases clipped from V and 4 bases from J, the junction kept 6 bases outside the gene matches. The germline V gene has CDR1 SGHNT and CDR2 YYREEE (reference sequence). CDR3 length: 15 residues.

The gene calls are TRBV11-3 and TRBJ1-1; 11 nucleotides align to TRBD1. V shed 5 bases, J shed 3 bases, and the junction held 2 bases outside the gene matches. CDR1 is SGHNT, CDR2 YENEEA, per germline. This CDR3 contains 14 residues. The CDR3 nucleotides are TGTGCCAGCAGCCGGGGACAGGGGGACACTGAAGCTTTCTTT. As protein: CASSRGQGDTEAFF.

This clone appeared many times. The chain carries TRBV2 and TRBJ1-4, with 11 bases identical to TRBD1. CDR3 length: 15 residues. V gave up 8 bases and J gave up 3 bases; unmatched junction bases: 5. Germline assignment: CDR1 SNHLY and CDR2 FYNNEI. CDR3 bases: TGTGCCAGCCGAGGACAGGGGGCGTCTAATGAAAAACTGTTTTTT. Its translation is CASRGQGASNEKLFF.

The chain is built from TRBV30 and TRBJ2-7; TRBD1 matches at 8 bases. The V gene end was trimmed by 2 bases and the J gene end by 0 bases; junction bases not matched to a gene: 3. The germline V gene has CDR1 GTSNPN and CDR2 SVGIG (reference sequence). This CDR3 has 14 amino acids. CDR3 sequence (DNA): TGTGCCTGGAGTACCGGGACAGGCTCCTACGAGCAGTACTTC. It encodes CAWSTGTGSYEQYF. The full variable domain, its missing parts supplied by reference TRBV30 and TRBJ2-7, is SQTIHQWPATLVQPVGSPLSLECTVEGTSNPNLYWYRQAAGRGLQLLFYSVGIGQISSEVPQNLSASRPQDRQFILSSKKLLLSDSGFYLCAWSTGTGSYEQYFGPGTRLTVT.

The chain recombines TRBV6-5 with TRBJ2-3; possibly TRBD1 for D (6 bases). The CDR3 covers 14 residues. Germline CDR1 reads MNHEY; CDR2 reads SVGAGI. V was clipped by 3 bases and J by 3 bases, with 10 bases between them. CDR3 DNA: TGTGCCAGCAGTTATCAGGGGTGGACAGATACGCAGTATTTT. Its translation is CASSYQGWTDTQYF.

The chain couples TRBV28 to TRBJ1-2, with TRBD1 matching 7 bases. Germline V gives CDR1 MDHEN, CDR2 SYDVKM. Trimming removed 4 bases from V and 4 bases from J; junction bases left unmatched: 6. The CDR3 is 14 residues long. The CDR3 nucleotides read TGTGCCAGCAGTTCCCTACAGGGGATCTATGGCTACACCTTC. Protein product: CASSSLQGIYGYTF.

The chain employs TRBV19 and TRBJ1-3; no firm D call. Trimming removed 3 bases from V and 0 bases from J, with 12 bases in between. The CDR3 length is 16 residues. The germline V gene has CDR1 LNHDA and CDR2 SQIVND (reference sequence). CDR3 in amino acids: CASSIRTGSSGNTIYF. CDR3 in DNA: TGTGCCAGTAGTATTCGGACGGGGAGCTCTGGAAACACCATATATTTT.

This clone is a singleton in its sample. The chain is built from TRBV5-1 and TRBJ2-1, with 7 bases aligning to TRBD1. The junction had 11 bases not matched to a gene; V was cut back by 3 bases and J by 14 bases. This CDR3 comprises 13 residues. Germline V gene sequence: CDR1 SGHRS, CDR2 YFSETQ. Written as DNA, the CDR3 is TGCGCCAGCAGCTCGGCAGGGGGACGCCCGGAGTTCTTC. Protein sequence: CASSSAGGRPEFF. The entire variable domain, with the rest obtained from reference TRBV5-1 and TRBJ2-1, is as follows: KAGVTQTPRYLIKTRGQQVTLSCSPISGHRSVSWYQQTPGQGLQFLFEYFSETQRNKGNFPGRFSGRQFSNSRSEMNVSTLELGDSALYLCASSSAGGRPEFFGPGTRLTVL.

The chain is built from TRBV13 and TRBJ2-1; TRBD2 agrees at 7 bases. From germline, CDR1 is PRHDT and CDR2 FYEKMQ (reference sequence). CDR3 size: 17 residues. The V segment lost 0 bases and the J segment 9 bases; nucleotides outside the gene matches: 14. In DNA form, the CDR3 reads TGTGCCAGCAGCTTAGGTGGAATGGGCGGGGGTCAGAGTGAGCAGTTCTTC. Translated: CASSLGGMGGGQSEQFF.

Worth noting for this clone: The junction does not match germline at one end; this may be a read error. The chain joins TRBV28 to TRBJ1-1; 7 bases line up with TRBD1. The germline CDR1 and CDR2 sequences are MDHEN and SYDVKM. The CDR3 is 12 amino acids. The CDR3 DNA is TGTGCCAGCAGCTTATTACAGGGGGAAGCTTTCTTT. Its protein is CASSLLQGEAFF.